The 8 T cell receptor beta chains in this list originate from one sample, sequenced in a study of blood T cell repertoires in COVID-19. Profiling relied on immunoSEQ multiplex PCR, and the TCRdb table lists in-frame clones only, not all of them. In the table there are 170,000 or so clones, approximately 87% of which are singletons. The specimen was peripheral blood. Source of these receptors: a woman in her 70s with COVID-19, enrolled during active disease.

This rearrangement joins TRBV6-5 to TRBJ1-2; TRBD1 might be the D (6 bases). Trimming stripped 0 bases from V and 8 bases from J, with 16 bases between. The CDR3 contains 15 residues. CDR1 and CDR2 (germline): MNHEY, SVGAGI. DNA of the CDR3: TGTGCCAGCAGTTACTCGACTGACAGGCGTCAGGGCTACACCTTC. Amino acids: CASSYSTDRRQGYTF.

This clone appeared a single time. CDR3: CATSVGFRGRGTDTQYF. CDR3 in DNA: TGTGCCACCAGTGTCGGATTTCGCGGGAGAGGTACAGATACGCAGTATTTT. This sequence joins TRBV24-1 and TRBJ2-3; 7 positions agree with TRBD2. This CDR3 has 17 residues. Looked up from germline, CDR1 is KGHDR and CDR2 is SFDVKD. V shed 5 bases, J shed 3 bases, and the junction held 13 bases outside the gene matches.

The chain links TRBV19 to TRBJ2-3, with D possibly matching TRBD1 (6 bases). V was shortened by 1 base and J by 1 base, with 6 bases between the two germline ends. CDR1 and CDR2 from the germline V gene are LNHDA and SQIVND (reference sequence). CDR3 length: 14 amino acids. CDR3 coding DNA: TGTGCCAGTAGTATAGGACAGGGCACAGATACGCAGTATTTT. Translation: CASSIGQGTDTQYF.

CDR3 in amino acids: CASSLTEAQPQHF. CDR3 sequence (DNA): TGTGCCAGCTCACTGACGGAGGCACAGCCCCAGCATTTT. The chain employs TRBV18 and TRBJ1-5; D is undetermined. The CDR3 is 13 amino acids. Trimming pared 4 bases from V and 7 bases from J, leaving 11 bases between. Germline CDR1 reads KGHSH; CDR2 reads LQKENI.

The chain recombines TRBV15 with TRBJ2-7; 8 positions agree with TRBD1. The CDR3 runs 15 residues. Per the germline V gene, CDR1 is LNHNV and CDR2 is YYDKDF (reference sequence). V shed 3 bases and J 0 bases; nucleotides not matched to a gene: 4. CDR3 DNA: TGTGCCACCAGCAGGAACAGGGGGAGCTCCTACGAGCAGTACTTC. As protein: CATSRNRGSSYEQYF.

The V gene is TRBV4-3, the J gene TRBJ2-2, with 8 bases identical to TRBD1. The CDR3 covers 18 residues. Looked up from germline, CDR1 is LGHNA and CDR2 is YSLEER. V trimming: 1 base; J trimming: 4 bases; junction bases outside the gene matches: 11. CDR3 DNA sequence: TGCGCCAGCAGCCAAGTAAGGGTGGTGACAGGGGCCACCGGGGAGCTGTTTTTT. This sequence encodes CASSQVRVVTGATGELFF.

CDR3 in amino acids: CASHRGSGRFREQYF. As DNA, the CDR3 is TGTGCCAGCCACAGGGGCAGCGGGAGGTTCCGGGAGCAGTACTTC. This chain connects TRBV5-8 to TRBJ2-7; 9 nucleotides align to TRBD2. V shed 7 bases, J shed 7 bases, and the junction held 15 bases outside the gene matches. The CDR3 has 15 residues. From germline, CDR1 is SGHTS and CDR2 YDEGEE. The full variable domain, rest sourced from reference TRBV5-8 and TRBJ2-7, is EAGVTQSPTHLIKTRGQQATLRCSPISGHTSVYWYQQALGLGLQFLLWYDEGEERNRGNFPPRFSGRQFPNYSSELNVNALELEDSALYLCASHRGSGRFREQYFGPGTRLTVT.

The chain employs TRBV28 and TRBJ2-7, with 9 bases matching TRBD1. J lost 3 bases, V lost 6 bases, and 6 bases had no gene match. This CDR3 region has 14 residues. Germline lookup yields CDR1 MDHEN and CDR2 SYDVKM. CDR3 nucleotide sequence: TGTGCCAGCAGCCGATGGGGACAGGGCTACGAGCAGTACTTC. It is translated as CASSRWGQGYEQYF.